This is a list of T cell receptor beta chains from one sample in a study of T cell responses to AZD1222 COVID-19 vaccine. The assay was immunoSEQ multiplex PCR, and TCRdb's table has in-frame clones only and misses some. The profile shows 120,000 or so clones, more than 80% of them singletons. Material: peripheral blood, obtained on day 0 of AZD1222 vaccination. The receptor source for this set is an adult in good health. Each CDR3 is given with its conserved first and last residue. A D gene is named only where the DNA matches it firmly. Expanded clones are given a class, and other clones once, few, many or no size at all.

NA	TRBV19	NA	TRBJ2-7	TGTGCCAGTAGTGAACTGGTCTCCTACGAGCAGTACTTC	CASSELVSYEQYF
NA	TRBV6-5	NA	TRBJ1-2	TGTGCCAGCAGTCCCGGGACCCGGCGGGGCTACACCTTC	CASSPGTRRGYTF
NA	TRBV28	TRBD2	TRBJ2-1	TGTGCCAGCAGCACCATACTAGCGGGAGATGAGCAGTTCTTC	CASSTILAGDEQFF
NA	TRBV10-3	NA	TRBJ2-2	TGTGCCACCGACGGTAACACCGGGGAGCTGTTTTTT	CATDGNTGELFF
NA	TRBV11-2	TRBD1	TRBJ2-7	TGTGCCAGCAGTCTATTCCCCGGGACAGGGTTTTACGAGCAGTACTTC	CASSLFPGTGFYEQYF
NA	TRBV3-1/TRBV3-2	TRBD2	TRBJ2-7	TGTGCCAGCAGCCAAGATTTTGAGCGGGAGTTTGTCTGCGAGCAGTACTTC	CASSQDFEREFVCEQYF
NA	TRBV19	NA	TRBJ2-7	TGTGCCAGTAGTATAGGTCCGGGCAGGGACTCCTACGAGCAGTACTTC	CASSIGPGRDSYEQYF
NA	TRBV12-3/TRBV12-4	NA	TRBJ1-2	TGTGCCAGCAGTTTTCTGGGGGGTTATGGCTACACCTTC	CASSFLGGYGYTF
NA	TRBV29-1	TRBD1	TRBJ1-1	TGCAGCGTTGAACAGGGGGGAAATACTGAAGCTTTCTTT	CSVEQGGNTEAFF
NA	TRBV24-1	TRBD1	TRBJ2-3	TGTGCCACCAGTCTCGGGACAGGGGGCACAGATACGCAGTATTTT	CATSLGTGGTDTQYF
few	TRBV5-1	NA	TRBJ1-3	TGCGCCAGCAGCTTGGGGGGAAGCTCTGGAAACACCATATATTTT	CASSLGGSSGNTIYF
NA	TRBV12-3/TRBV12-4	NA	TRBJ2-7	TGTGCCAGCAGTTTATCCGCGTACGAGCAGTACTTC	CASSLSAYEQYF
NA	TRBV19	TRBD1	TRBJ1-5	TGTGCCAGTTTACAGGGGGCGGCTCAGCCCCAGCATTTT	CASLQGAAQPQHF
few	TRBV30	TRBD1	TRBJ1-5	TGTGCCTGGAGCAGGGGGGGGAACAATCAGCCCCAGCATTTT	CAWSRGGNNQPQHF
NA	TRBV9	NA	TRBJ1-3	TGTGCCAGCAGCGCCATCCTACAGGTCACGAGTGGAAACACCATATATTTT	CASSAILQVTSGNTIYF
NA	TRBV18	TRBD2	TRBJ2-1	TGTGCCAGCTCACTCATACGGACTAGCGAAACCCACAATGAGCAGTTCTTC	CASSLIRTSETHNEQFF
NA	TRBV29-1	NA	TRBJ2-1	TGCAGCGTTGACGCGGGTAGCTCCTACAATGAGCAGTTCTTC	CSVDAGSSYNEQFF
once	TRBV6-5	NA	TRBJ2-7	TGTGCCAGCAGTTACTCTCCTCTAACGGTTGGATACGAGCAGTACTTC	CASSYSPLTVGYEQYF
once	TRBV3-1/TRBV3-2	TRBD2	TRBJ2-7	TGTGCCAGCAGCCAAGGACTAGCGGGAGTCTTTGGCGAGCAGTACTTC	CASSQGLAGVFGEQYF
NA	TRBV29-1	NA	TRBJ1-1	TGCAGCGTTCCCCCTGTCCGGACGGATGAAGCTTTCTTT	CSVPPVRTDEAFF
NA	TRBV6-1	NA	TRBJ2-5	TGTGCCAGCAGTGAAAATAGGGTTGCGGGGGAGACCCAGTACTTC	CASSENRVAGETQYF
NA	TRBV24-1	NA	TRBJ1-1	TGTGCCACCAGTGATAGTAGGCAGGGAAAGTACACTGAAGCTTTCTTT	CATSDSRQGKYTEAFF
once	TRBV15	NA	TRBJ1-1	TGTGCCACCAGCAGAGATGTAATGAACACTGAAGCTTTCTTT	CATSRDVMNTEAFF
NA	TRBV27	TRBD1	TRBJ1-2	TGTGCCAGCAGTTTAAGGGGGACAGTCTATGGCTACACCTTC	CASSLRGTVYGYTF
NA	TRBV5-8	NA	TRBJ2-7	TGTGCCAGCAGCTTTGGGACCCGGGGGTACTTC	CASSFGTRGYF
NA	TRBV6-2/TRBV6-3	NA	TRBJ2-1	TGTGCCAGCAGTTTCAGGGCACCGGGACTCCGTTGGGATGAGCAGTTCTTC	CASSFRAPGLRWDEQFF
NA	TRBV11-3	NA	TRBJ1-2	TGTGCCAGCAGCTCCACACCTTATGGCTACACCTTC	CASSSTPYGYTF
once	TRBV6-2/TRBV6-3	NA	TRBJ1-4	TGTGCCAGCAGTTACAGGCCAAATGAAAAACTGTTTTTT	CASSYRPNEKLFF
NA	TRBV3-1/TRBV3-2	NA	TRBJ2-7	TGTGCCACCCAGATGTTTTATGACGGAGCCTACGAGCAGTACTTC	CATQMFYDGAYEQYF
NA	TRBV5-6	NA	TRBJ2-1	TGTGCCAGCAGCTTCACCCGGGCCCACTTGGCGGGGACCTACAATGAGCAGTTCTTC	CASSFTRAHLAGTYNEQFF
NA	TRBV9	NA	TRBJ1-1	TGTGCCAGCAGCGCTAGCGGTGGGGGCACTGAAGCTTTCTTT	CASSASGGGTEAFF
NA	TRBV11-3	TRBD2	TRBJ2-7	TGTGCCAGCAGCCAAGGATTGAATAGCGGGAGGGCCCGCTACGAGCAGTACTTC	CASSQGLNSGRARYEQYF
NA	TRBV2	TRBD1	TRBJ1-6	TGTGCCAGCAGTGAAACCGGGACAGAATATAATTCACCCCTCCACTTT	CASSETGTEYNSPLHF
NA	TRBV6-2/TRBV6-3	NA	TRBJ2-1	TGTGCCAGCAGTCCGGGGGCCTCCCAGCGGAATGAGCAGTTCTTC	CASSPGASQRNEQFF
NA	TRBV6-1	NA	TRBJ1-5	TGTGCCAGCAGTGAGTCATCAGGGTCGGGCAATCAGCCCCAGCATTTT	CASSESSGSGNQPQHF
few	TRBV24-1	NA	TRBJ2-3	TGTGCCACCAGTGAGCAAGCGGCCTCTAGCACAGATACGCAGTATTTT	CATSEQAASSTDTQYF
NA	TRBV3-1/TRBV3-2	TRBD1	TRBJ1-1	TGTGCCAGCAGCCAGTTGGGACAGGGGGCGGCTGAAGCTTTCTTT	CASSQLGQGAAEAFF
NA	TRBV19	NA	TRBJ1-2	TGTGCCAGTAGTATGGAAACCCCCACTAACTATGGCTACACCTTC	CASSMETPTNYGYTF
NA	TRBV15	TRBD1	TRBJ2-2	TGTGCCACCAGCAGAAACCCGACAGGGCCCACCGGGGAGCTGTTTTTT	CATSRNPTGPTGELFF
NA	TRBV19	TRBD1	TRBJ2-1	TGTGCCAGTACCTCTCACCAGGGGGATGAGCAGTTCTTC	CASTSHQGDEQFF
NA	TRBV25-1	NA	TRBJ1-2	TGTGCCAGCAGCTCTGTGGGCTACACCTTC	CASSSVGYTF
NA	TRBV24-1	NA	TRBJ2-2	TGTGCCACCAGGCCCCGGGGGACCGGGGAGCTGTTTTTT	CATRPRGTGELFF
NA	TRBV19	NA	TRBJ1-2	TGTGCCAGTAGGCTGGACCCCTTAGCTAACTATGGCTACACCTTC	CASRLDPLANYGYTF
NA	TRBV11-2	NA	TRBJ1-2	TGTGCCAGCAGCTCGGTCCGGACAGATCTCTATGGCTACACCTTC	CASSSVRTDLYGYTF
NA	TRBV5-1	TRBD2	TRBJ2-2	TGCGCCAGCAGCCCTAGCGGGGGCACCGGGGAGCTGTTTTTT	CASSPSGGTGELFF
NA	TRBV5-8	NA	TRBJ2-2	TGTGCCAGCAGCTTGCGAAACACCGGGGAGCTGTTTTTT	CASSLRNTGELFF